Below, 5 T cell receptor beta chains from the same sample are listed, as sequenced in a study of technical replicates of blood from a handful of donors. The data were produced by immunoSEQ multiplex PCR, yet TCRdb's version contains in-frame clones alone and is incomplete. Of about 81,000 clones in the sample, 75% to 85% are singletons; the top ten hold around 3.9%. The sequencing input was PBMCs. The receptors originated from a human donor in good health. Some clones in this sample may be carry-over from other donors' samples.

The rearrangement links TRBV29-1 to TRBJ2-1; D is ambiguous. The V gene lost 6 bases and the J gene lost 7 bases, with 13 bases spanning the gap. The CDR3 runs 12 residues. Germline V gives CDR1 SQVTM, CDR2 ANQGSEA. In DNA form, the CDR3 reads TGCAGCGTCGACATCTCGTTTAATGAGCAGTTCTTC. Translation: CSVDISFNEQFF.

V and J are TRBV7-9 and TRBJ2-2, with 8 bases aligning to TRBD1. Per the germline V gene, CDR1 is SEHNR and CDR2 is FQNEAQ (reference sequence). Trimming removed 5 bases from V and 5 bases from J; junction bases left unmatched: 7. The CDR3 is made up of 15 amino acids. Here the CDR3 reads CASSPDRGMTGELFF. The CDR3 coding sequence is TGTGCCAGCAGCCCTGACAGGGGTATGACCGGGGAGCTGTTTTTT.

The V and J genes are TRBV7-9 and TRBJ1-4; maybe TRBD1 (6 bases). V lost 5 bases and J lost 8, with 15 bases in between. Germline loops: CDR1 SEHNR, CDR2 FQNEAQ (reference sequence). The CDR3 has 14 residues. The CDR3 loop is CASSRGGLAEKLFF. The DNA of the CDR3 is TGTGCCAGCAGCCGGGGGGGCCTGGCGGAAAAACTGTTTTTT.

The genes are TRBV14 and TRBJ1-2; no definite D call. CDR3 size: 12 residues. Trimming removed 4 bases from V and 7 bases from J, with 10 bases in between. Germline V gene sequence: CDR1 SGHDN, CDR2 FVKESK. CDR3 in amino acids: CASSPRHSGYTF. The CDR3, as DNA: TGTGCCAGCAGCCCGCGACACAGTGGCTACACCTTC.

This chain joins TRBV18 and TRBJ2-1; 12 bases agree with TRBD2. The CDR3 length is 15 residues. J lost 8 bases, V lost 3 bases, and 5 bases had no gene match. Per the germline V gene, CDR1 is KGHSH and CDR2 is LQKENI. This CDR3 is CASSPSSGGVYEQFF. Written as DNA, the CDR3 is TGTGCCAGCTCACCGTCTAGCGGGGGGGTCTATGAGCAGTTCTTC.